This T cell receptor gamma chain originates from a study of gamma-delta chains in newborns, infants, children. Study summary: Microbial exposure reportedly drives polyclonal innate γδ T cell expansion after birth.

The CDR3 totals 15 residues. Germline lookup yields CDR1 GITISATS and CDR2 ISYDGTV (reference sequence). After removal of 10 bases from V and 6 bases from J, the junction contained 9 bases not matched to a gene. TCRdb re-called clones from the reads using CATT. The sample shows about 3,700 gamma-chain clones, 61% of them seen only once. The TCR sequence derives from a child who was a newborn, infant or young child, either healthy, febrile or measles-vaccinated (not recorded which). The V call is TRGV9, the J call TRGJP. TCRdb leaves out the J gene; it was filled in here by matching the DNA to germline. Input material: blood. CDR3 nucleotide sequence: TGTGCCTTCTGGTTTGTAGAGTTGGGCAAAAAAATCAAGGTATTT. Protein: CAFWFVELGKKIKVF.